This TCR beta chain appears in the sequencing data of a study of Tregs in tolerant kidney transplant recipients. The table came from immunoSEQ multiplex PCR; TCRdb's copy has only in-frame clones and leaves some out. Of about 110,000 clones in the sample, nearly 90% were seen once. The J segment lost 1 base and the V segment lost 3 bases, leaving 4 bases of the junction unmatched. This CDR3 contains 16 residues. The germline gives CDR1 SGHRS, CDR2 YFSETQ. The receptor was derived from a human donor who received a combined kidney and bone marrow transplant. The chain joins TRBV5-1 to TRBJ2-5; 12 bases map to TRBD2. Sequenced here: CD4+ T cells from blood, sampled before the transplant. The CDR3 is CASSSGTSGLQETQYF. In DNA form, the CDR3 reads TGCGCCAGCAGCTCCGGGACTAGCGGGCTCCAAGAGACCCAGTACTTC.